The 32 T cell receptor beta chains below all came from one sample that was sequenced in a study of blood T cell repertoires in COVID-19. TCRdb's table, derived via immunoSEQ multiplex PCR, lists solely in-frame clones and lacks some. The sample contains a few hundred thousand clones, more than 80% of which appear only once. The sample taken for sequencing was peripheral blood. These receptors originate from a man aged 30 to 39 who had recovered from COVID-19.

This chain uses TRBV6-5 with TRBJ1-2; D ambiguous. The CDR3 has 12 residues. Looked up from germline, CDR1 is MNHEY and CDR2 is SVGAGI. V shed 5 bases and J shed 10 bases, with 14 bases lying between them. The chain's CDR3 is CASSLIGENYTF. The CDR3 DNA sequence: TGTGCCAGCAGTCTAATTGGGGAGAACTACACCTTC.

This rearrangement joins TRBV6-5 to TRBJ1-1, with 11 bases matching TRBD1. CDR1 is MNHEY, CDR2 SVGAGI, per germline. V was clipped by 2 bases and J by 6 bases; unmatched bases: 5. The CDR3 totals 15 residues. The CDR3: CASSYGTGGVAEAFF. DNA for the CDR3: TGTGCCAGCAGTTACGGGACAGGGGGTGTCGCTGAAGCTTTCTTT.

V gene TRBV4-3 combines with J gene TRBJ2-1; 9 nucleotides match TRBD2. Germline V CDR1 and CDR2: LGHNA, YSLEER. This CDR3 comprises 16 residues. Trimming at V came to 1 base and at J to 2 bases, leaving 3 bases not matched to a gene. This CDR3 reads CASSQVSGGAYNEQFF. The CDR3 region has the DNA TGCGCCAGCAGCCAAGTTAGCGGGGGAGCCTACAATGAGCAGTTCTTC.

V gene TRBV16 combines with J gene TRBJ2-2; D remains ambiguous. This CDR3 contains 15 residues. Between the trimmed V and J ends, which lost 4 bases and 0 bases, there was a span of 9 bases. Germline V CDR1 and CDR2: KGHSY, FQNENV. CDR3 sequence (DNA): TGTGCCAGCAGCCCTCAACAGCCGAACACCGGGGAGCTGTTTTTT. Its translation is CASSPQQPNTGELFF.

The CDR3 sequence is CASSLSGESNQPQHF. The CDR3 DNA reads as TGTGCCAGCAGCTTAAGTGGGGAGAGCAATCAGCCCCAGCATTTT. The chain couples TRBV11-2 to TRBJ1-5; D remains ambiguous. V shed 2 bases and J shed 1 base, with 9 bases lying between them. In germline, CDR1 is SGHAT, CDR2 FQNNGV. This CDR3 has 15 amino acids.

The gene calls are TRBV4-3 and TRBJ1-1, with 7 nucleotides matching TRBD1. The CDR3 consists of 14 residues. With 4 bases clipped from V and 3 bases from J, the junction kept 5 bases outside the gene matches. CDR1 is LGHNA and CDR2 is YSLEER in the germline V gene. The CDR3: CASSPGGQDTEAFF. The CDR3 DNA follows: TGCGCCAGCAGCCCAGGGGGGCAGGACACTGAAGCTTTCTTT.

CDR3 coding DNA: TGTGCCAGCAGCTGGGGGACAGGGGGCGAGCAGTACTTC. It translates to CASSWGTGGEQYF. J is TRBJ2-7 and V is TRBV7-7; 11 positions match TRBD1. The CDR3 has 13 amino acids. CDR1 SSHAT and CDR2 FNYEAQ come from the germline V gene (reference sequence). Trimming removed 4 bases from V and 6 bases from J; junction bases left unmatched: 2.

The V call is TRBV11-2, the J call TRBJ1-1; tentative D call: TRBD1 (6 bases). The CDR3 loop spans 16 amino acids. V was cut by 3 bases and J by 3 bases, with 17 bases left in between. Germline V gene lookup returns CDR1 SGHAT and CDR2 FQNNGV. The CDR3 is CASSFSRQDPDTEAFF. The CDR3 bases are TGTGCCAGCAGCTTCTCTCGACAGGACCCGGACACTGAAGCTTTCTTT.

The count of this clone is one. The chain joins TRBV6-5 to TRBJ1-5; 10 bases line up with TRBD1. Per germline, CDR1 MNHEY and CDR2 SVGAGI. The V gene end was trimmed by 5 bases and the J gene end by 5 bases; junction bases not matched to a gene: 6. The CDR3 contains 15 residues. Here the CDR3 reads CASSLQGTGDQPQHF. In nucleotides, the CDR3 is TGTGCCAGCAGTCTCCAAGGGACAGGGGATCAGCCCCAGCATTTT.

The chain recombines TRBV7-2 with TRBJ2-2; 8 nucleotides agree with TRBD1. Germline trimming cut 5 bases from V and 3 bases from J; bases unmatched to any gene: 5. The CDR3 totals 15 residues. CDR1 and CDR2 from the germline V gene are SGHTA and FQGNSA. The CDR3 nucleotides read TGTGCCAGCAGCCGCGGACAGGGCTACACCGGGGAGCTGTTTTTT. Translation gives CASSRGQGYTGELFF.

This clone was picked up a small number of times. The chain uses TRBV6-4 and TRBJ2-3; TRBD2 aligns across 10 bases. The CDR3 spans 16 residues. CDR1 and CDR2 (germline): MRHNA, SNTAGT. V was pared by 0 bases and J by 4 bases, with 4 bases of the junction left unmatched. The CDR3 protein is CASSDSKAGGPDTQYF. The CDR3 nucleotides are TGTGCCAGCAGTGACTCGAAAGCGGGGGGGCCAGATACGCAGTATTTT.

The J gene is TRBJ2-1, the V gene TRBV5-1; 8 bases are a match to TRBD2. The germline CDR1 and CDR2 sequences are SGHRS and YFSETQ. The CDR3 is made up of 22 amino acids. V lost 5 bases, J lost 3 bases, and 28 bases stayed unmatched. The chain's CDR3 is CASSKKMPLTPYGGAVYNEQFF. CDR3 nucleotides: TGCGCCAGCAGTAAAAAAATGCCCCTCACACCTTACGGGGGGGCGGTCTACAATGAGCAGTTCTTC.

The chain recombines TRBV5-4 with TRBJ1-2, with 7 bases matching TRBD1. V shed 0 bases, J shed 7 bases, and the junction held 12 bases outside the gene matches. The CDR3 totals 16 residues. Germline CDR1 and CDR2: SGHNT and YYREEE (reference sequence). CDR3 region: CASSLGQGPIEGGYTF. CDR3 sequence (DNA): TGTGCCAGCAGCTTGGGACAGGGCCCTATAGAGGGTGGCTACACCTTC. The complete variable domain, with remaining parts taken from reference TRBV5-4 and TRBJ1-2, reads ETGVTQSPTHLIKTRGQQVTLRCSSQSGHNTVSWYQQALGQGPQFIFQYYREEENGRGNFPPRFSGLQFPNYSSELNVNALELDDSALYLCASSLGQGPIEGGYTFGSGTRLTVV.

This chain connects TRBV5-4 to TRBJ2-1; D is ambiguous. CDR1 is SGHNT, CDR2 YYREEE, per germline (reference sequence). The CDR3 is made up of 12 amino acids. The V end lost 4 bases, the J end lost 6 bases, and 8 bases lay between the germline ends. The CDR3 DNA follows: TGTGCCAGCAGCCACCGACTCAATGAGCAGTTCTTC. It specifies CASSHRLNEQFF.

This chain joins TRBV7-2 and TRBJ1-4; 11 bases are shared with TRBD1. CDR3 length: 15 amino acids. V was pared by 5 bases and J by 3 bases, with 2 bases of the junction left unmatched. CDR1 is SGHTA and CDR2 is FQGNSA in the germline V gene. Here the CDR3 reads CASSGQGAANEKLFF. The CDR3 bases are TGTGCCAGCAGCGGACAGGGGGCGGCTAATGAAAAACTGTTTTTT.

The chain is built from TRBV9 and TRBJ2-1; maybe TRBD1 (6 bases). Germline-derived CDR1 and CDR2 are SGDLS and YYNGEE. The CDR3 spans 13 residues. V lost 9 bases and J 0 bases, leaving 10 bases between the germline ends. The CDR3 nucleotides are TGTGCCACCGGGACACACTCCTACAATGAGCAGTTCTTC. It specifies CATGTHSYNEQFF.

The chain uses TRBV7-9 and TRBJ2-7, with D tentatively TRBD2 (6 bases). Germline CDR1 is SEHNR and CDR2 is FQNEAQ (reference sequence). The CDR3 totals 14 residues. Trimming cost V 5 bases and J 0 bases, with 11 bases left between them. Written as DNA, the CDR3 is TGTGCCAGCAGCCTAGGAGGGAACTCCTACGAGCAGTACTTC. Its translation is CASSLGGNSYEQYF.

This clone was detected once. V usage is TRBV18 and J usage is TRBJ2-1; 11 nucleotides line up with TRBD1. Looked up from germline, CDR1 is KGHSH and CDR2 is LQKENI. The CDR3 extends over 14 amino acids. J was trimmed by 6 bases and V by 8 bases; bases with no gene match: 6. The CDR3: CASPGQGARNEQFF. For the CDR3, the DNA is TGTGCCAGCCCCGGACAGGGGGCCCGCAATGAGCAGTTCTTC.

This clone was counted ten times or more. The chain is built from TRBV10-3 and TRBJ2-1; 7 bases fit TRBD2. Germline assignment: CDR1 ENHRY and CDR2 SYGVKD. Trimming cost V 4 bases and J 4 bases; bases outside gene matches: 7. The CDR3 extends over 15 amino acids. The CDR3 reads CAISVGGDLYNEQFF. The CDR3 DNA reads as TGTGCCATCAGTGTGGGGGGGGACTTATACAATGAGCAGTTCTTC.

The gene calls are TRBV7-7 and TRBJ2-2, with 9 bases lining up with TRBD2. Germline CDR1 SSHAT, CDR2 FNYEAQ (reference sequence). The CDR3 is 16 amino acids. Losses at the gene ends were 5 bases for V and 2 bases for J; bases not matched to a gene: 6. CDR3 residues: CASSPPSGVNTGELFF. CDR3 in DNA: TGTGCCAGCAGCCCCCCTAGCGGGGTTAACACCGGGGAGCTGTTTTTT.

Only one count was recorded for this clone. The V call is TRBV10-3, the J call TRBJ1-1, with 12 nucleotides matching TRBD1. The CDR3 covers 13 residues. The germline V gene has CDR1 ENHRY and CDR2 SYGVKD. The ends lost 6 bases at V and 12 bases at J; junction bases unmatched: 8. DNA of the CDR3: TGTGCCATCAGGTCCGGGACAGGGGGCGAGTCTTTCTTT. Amino acids: CAIRSGTGGESFF.

This clone was observed a single time. The V and J genes are TRBV11-2 and TRBJ2-2; 7 bases fit TRBD1. The germline V gene has CDR1 SGHAT and CDR2 FQNNGV. Trimming cost V 3 bases and J 1 base; bases outside gene matches: 2. CDR3 length equals 15 residues. Here the CDR3 reads CASSFGDRNTGELFF. CDR3 bases: TGTGCCAGCAGCTTCGGGGACAGGAACACCGGGGAGCTGTTTTTT.

The V gene is TRBV5-4, the J gene TRBJ2-3; 7 positions agree with TRBD2. The CDR3 loop spans 15 amino acids. Germline CDR1 is SGHNT and CDR2 is YYREEE (reference sequence). With V trimmed by 9 bases and J by 5 bases, 15 bases remained unmatched. CDR3 nucleotide sequence: TGTGCCACTAACACCGCGGGGGATGATGTAGATACGCAGTATTTT. The encoded protein is CATNTAGDDVDTQYF.

This clone was detected a few times. The chain combines TRBV10-3 with TRBJ1-1; the D is unclear. Germline CDR1 is ENHRY and CDR2 is SYGVKD. The length of the CDR3 is 12 residues. The V end was cut by 10 bases, the J end by 3 bases, with 12 bases between. The CDR3 DNA reads TGTGCCACCAGCCTGTCCGACACTGAAGCTTTCTTT. The encoded protein is CATSLSDTEAFF.

The rearrangement joins TRBV28 to TRBJ2-3, with 7 positions matching TRBD2. The J segment lost 4 bases and the V segment lost 6 bases, leaving 7 bases of the junction unmatched. This CDR3 region has 14 residues. Germline CDR1 reads MDHEN; CDR2 reads SYDVKM. The CDR3 DNA reads TGTGCCAGCAGGACTAGCCAGGCGGCAGATACGCAGTATTTT. The encoded protein is CASRTSQAADTQYF.

The chain has TRBV25-1 and TRBJ1-4; 8 bases are shared with TRBD1. Germline V gene sequence: CDR1 MGHDK, CDR2 SYGVNS. The CDR3 has 15 residues. J gave up 12 bases and V 3 bases, and 12 bases lay outside the gene matches. The CDR3 region is CASSDQGAQERELFF. The CDR3 nucleotides read TGTGCCAGCAGTGACCAGGGGGCGCAGGAGCGGGAACTGTTTTTT.

The genes are TRBV9 and TRBJ2-5; 7 nucleotides align to TRBD1. V lost 0 bases, J lost 5 bases, and 10 bases stayed unmatched. The germline CDR1 and CDR2 sequences are SGDLS and YYNGEE. This CDR3 comprises 16 residues. Here the CDR3 DNA reads TGTGCCAGCAGCGTAGGCGCCAGCGAGACAGGGGAGACCCAGTACTTC. As protein: CASSVGASETGETQYF.

CDR3 residues: CASSAGLGTGDEAFF. The CDR3, as DNA: TGTGCCAGTAGTGCAGGCCTTGGGACAGGGGATGAAGCTTTCTTT. This chain joins TRBV19 and TRBJ1-1; 10 nucleotides match TRBD1. The CDR3 totals 15 residues. V shed 5 bases and J 7 bases; nucleotides not matched to a gene: 10. The V gene's germline CDR1 is LNHDA and CDR2 SQIVND (reference sequence).

This clone showed up just a few times. The rearrangement joins TRBV10-2 to TRBJ2-3; no definite D call. The CDR3 is 12 residues long. Germline CDR1 reads WSHSY; CDR2 reads SAAADI. V was shortened by 6 bases and J by 0 bases, with 4 bases between the two germline ends. The DNA of the CDR3 is TGCGCCAGCAGCAGAAGCACAGATACGCAGTATTTT. Translating gives CASSRSTDTQYF.

The chain combines TRBV6-5 with TRBJ1-6; the D gene is possibly TRBD1 (5 bases). Germline values: CDR1 MNHEY, CDR2 SVGAGI. V lost 7 bases and J 9 bases, leaving 13 bases between the germline ends. CDR3 length: 13 amino acids. The CDR3 region has the DNA TGTGCCAGCAAGGGGAGGGACCCTTCACCCCTCCACTTT. Protein: CASKGRDPSPLHF.

This rearrangement joins TRBV27 to TRBJ2-2, with a possible D match to TRBD1 (5 bases). CDR1 is MNHEY and CDR2 is SMNVEV in the germline V gene (reference sequence). This CDR3 has 13 residues. Trimming took 8 bases from V and 8 from J, leaving 15 bases between them. CDR3 DNA sequence: TGTGCCAGCGTCTCTGGGGCTAGGGGGGAGCTGTTTTTT. This sequence encodes CASVSGARGELFF.

This chain links TRBV20-1 with TRBJ2-7; D is undetermined. Trimming stripped 3 bases from V and 2 bases from J, with 11 bases between. The CDR3 has 13 amino acids. Germline V gene sequence: CDR1 DFQATT, CDR2 SNEGSKA (reference sequence). Written as DNA, the CDR3 is TGCAGTGCTAGTTTTAGTTTAACCTACGAGCAGTACTTC. This gives the protein CSASFSLTYEQYF.